A single count supports the clone carrying this TCR beta chain. The table came from immunoSEQ multiplex PCR; TCRdb's copy has only in-frame clones and leaves some out. Of around 30,000 clones detected, around nine tenths appear once; the ten largest clones hold approximately 0.2%. The sample is drawn from a study of PD-1 blockade in classical Hodgkin lymphoma. Noted time point: newly diagnosed, previously untreated cHL patient sample. Purified CD4+ T cells were obtained from thawed PBMCs through magnetic negative selection. The CDR3 totals 15 residues. CDR1 and CDR2 (germline): SEHNR, FQNEAQ (reference sequence). V was trimmed by 1 base and J by 2 bases, leaving 12 bases between them.

This receptor was obtained from a human donor with classical Hodgkin lymphoma. The sample consisted of CD4+ T cells from blood. The rearrangement joins TRBV7-9 to TRBJ2-7, with TRBD2 as a possible D gene (6 bases). The CDR3 DNA reads as TGTGCCAGCAGCTTAGATGGAGGGCAGACCTACGAGCAGTACTTC. This sequence encodes CASSLDGGQTYEQYF.